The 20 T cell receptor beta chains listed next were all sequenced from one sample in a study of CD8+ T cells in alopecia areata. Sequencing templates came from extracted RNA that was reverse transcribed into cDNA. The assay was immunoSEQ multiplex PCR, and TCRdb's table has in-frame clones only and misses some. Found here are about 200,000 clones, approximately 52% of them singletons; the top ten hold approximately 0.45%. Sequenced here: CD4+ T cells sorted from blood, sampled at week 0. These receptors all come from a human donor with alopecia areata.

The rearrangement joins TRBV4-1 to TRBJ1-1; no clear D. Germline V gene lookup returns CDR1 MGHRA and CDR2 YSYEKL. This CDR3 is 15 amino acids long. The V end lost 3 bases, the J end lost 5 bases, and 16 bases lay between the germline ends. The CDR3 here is CASSHFLKGATEAFF. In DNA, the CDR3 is TGCGCCAGCAGCCACTTCCTTAAGGGCGCTACTGAAGCTTTCTTT.

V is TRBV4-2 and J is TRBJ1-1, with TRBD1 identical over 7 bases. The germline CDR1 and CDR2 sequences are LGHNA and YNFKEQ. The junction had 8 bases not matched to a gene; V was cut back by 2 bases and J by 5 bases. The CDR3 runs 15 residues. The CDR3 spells CASSQRRDSWTEAFF. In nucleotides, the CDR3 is TGTGCCAGCAGCCAACGTCGGGACAGTTGGACTGAAGCTTTCTTT.

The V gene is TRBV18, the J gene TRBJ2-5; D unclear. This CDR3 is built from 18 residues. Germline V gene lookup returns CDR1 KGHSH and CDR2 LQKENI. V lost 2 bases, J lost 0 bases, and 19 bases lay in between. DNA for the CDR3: TGTGCCAGCTCACCAACGGCGGTCCTGGGCGGCTACCAAGAGACCCAGTACTTC. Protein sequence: CASSPTAVLGGYQETQYF.

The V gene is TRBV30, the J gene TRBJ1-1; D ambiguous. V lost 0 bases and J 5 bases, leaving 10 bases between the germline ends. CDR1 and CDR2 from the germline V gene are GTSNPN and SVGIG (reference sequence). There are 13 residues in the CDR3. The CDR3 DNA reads TGTGCCTGGAGTGTGGAAGCAGCAACTGAAGCTTTCTTT. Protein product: CAWSVEAATEAFF.

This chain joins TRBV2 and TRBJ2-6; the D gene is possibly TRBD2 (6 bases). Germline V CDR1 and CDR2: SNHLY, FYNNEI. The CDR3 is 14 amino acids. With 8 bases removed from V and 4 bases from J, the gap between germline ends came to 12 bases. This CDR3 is CASGWGVGANVLTF. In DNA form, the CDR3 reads TGTGCCAGCGGCTGGGGGGTAGGGGCCAACGTCCTGACTTTC.

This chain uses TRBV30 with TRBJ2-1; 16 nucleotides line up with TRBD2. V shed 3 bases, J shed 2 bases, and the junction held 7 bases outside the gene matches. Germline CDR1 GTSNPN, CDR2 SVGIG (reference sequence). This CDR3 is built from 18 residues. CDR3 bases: TGTGCCTGGAGCCCCGGGACTAGCGGGAGGGGACCCTACAATGAGCAGTTCTTC. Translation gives CAWSPGTSGRGPYNEQFF.

The CDR3, as DNA: TGTGCCAGCAGCCACGACCACTACGAGCAGTACTTC. Protein sequence: CASSHDHYEQYF. The rearrangement links TRBV7-8 to TRBJ2-7; D is undetermined. The ends were cut back, 5 bases at V and 3 bases at J, with 8 bases in the middle. The CDR3 sequence is 12 residues long. The germline V gene encodes CDR1 SGHVS and CDR2 FQNEAQ. The full variable domain, completed using reference TRBV7-8 and TRBJ2-7, is GAGVSQSPRYKVAKRGQDVALRCDPISGHVSLFWYQQALGQGPEFLTYFQNEAQLDKSGLPSDRFFAERPEGSVSTLKIQRTQQEDSAVYLCASSHDHYEQYFGPGTRLTVT.

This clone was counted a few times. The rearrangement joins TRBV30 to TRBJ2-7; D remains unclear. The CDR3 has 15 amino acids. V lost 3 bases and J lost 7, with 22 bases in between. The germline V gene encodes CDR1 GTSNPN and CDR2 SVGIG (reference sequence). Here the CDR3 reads CAWSPPDVILREQYF. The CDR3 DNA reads TGTGCCTGGAGCCCTCCCGACGTAATCTTACGTGAGCAGTACTTC.

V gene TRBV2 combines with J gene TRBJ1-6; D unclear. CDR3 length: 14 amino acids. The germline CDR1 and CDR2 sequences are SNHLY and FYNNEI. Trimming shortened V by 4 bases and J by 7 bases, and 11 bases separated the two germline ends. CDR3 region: CASSVRDLNSPLHF. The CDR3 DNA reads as TGTGCCAGCAGTGTTCGGGATTTGAATTCACCCCTCCACTTT.

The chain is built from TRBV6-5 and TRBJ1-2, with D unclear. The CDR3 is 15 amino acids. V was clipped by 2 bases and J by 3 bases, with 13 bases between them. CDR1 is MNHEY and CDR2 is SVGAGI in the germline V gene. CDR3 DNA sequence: TGTGCCAGCAGTTACGGGCGCCGCCTGGACTATGGCTACACCTTC. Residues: CASSYGRRLDYGYTF.

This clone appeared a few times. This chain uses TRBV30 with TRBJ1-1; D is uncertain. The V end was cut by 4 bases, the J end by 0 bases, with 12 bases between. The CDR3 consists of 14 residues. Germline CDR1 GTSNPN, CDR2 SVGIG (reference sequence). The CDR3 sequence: CAWTRPMLNTEAFF. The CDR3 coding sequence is TGTGCCTGGACCCGCCCGATGCTGAACACTGAAGCTTTCTTT.

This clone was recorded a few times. Here the CDR3 reads CASSLPGTSGSNEQFF. CDR3 bases: TGTGCCAGCAGCTTGCCGGGGACTAGCGGGAGCAATGAGCAGTTCTTC. J is TRBJ2-1 and V is TRBV5-6, with 14 bases that match TRBD2. Germline CDR1 and CDR2: SGHDT and YYEEEE. The CDR3 is 16 residues long. After removal of 1 base from V and 6 bases from J, the junction contained 3 bases not matched to a gene.

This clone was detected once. This CDR3 reads CASSRSGTRVTDTQYF. DNA for the CDR3: TGTGCCAGCAGCCGGTCCGGGACTAGGGTCACAGATACGCAGTATTTT. The chain is built from TRBV2 and TRBJ2-3, with 8 bases matching TRBD2. V lost 6 bases to trimming and J lost 2 bases; unmatched junction nucleotides: 10. The CDR3 runs to 16 residues. The germline V gene encodes CDR1 SNHLY and CDR2 FYNNEI.

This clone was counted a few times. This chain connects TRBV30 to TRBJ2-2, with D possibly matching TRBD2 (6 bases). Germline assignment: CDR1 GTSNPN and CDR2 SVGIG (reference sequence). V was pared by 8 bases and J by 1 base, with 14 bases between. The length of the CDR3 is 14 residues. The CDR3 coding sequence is TGTGCCGGGCGGGGCTTTGGGAACACCGGGGAGCTGTTTTTT. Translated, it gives CAGRGFGNTGELFF.

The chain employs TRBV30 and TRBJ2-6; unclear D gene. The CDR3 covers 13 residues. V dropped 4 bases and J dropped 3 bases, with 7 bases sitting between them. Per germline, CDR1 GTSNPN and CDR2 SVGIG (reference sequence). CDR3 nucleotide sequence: TGTGCCTGGAACCAGCATGGGGCCAACGTCCTGACTTTC. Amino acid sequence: CAWNQHGANVLTF.

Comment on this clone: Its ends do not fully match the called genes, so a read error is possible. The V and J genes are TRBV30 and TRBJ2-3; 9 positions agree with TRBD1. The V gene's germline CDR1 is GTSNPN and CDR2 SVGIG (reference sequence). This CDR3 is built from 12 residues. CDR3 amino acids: CAWSPGTGTDSF. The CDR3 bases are TGTGCCTGGTCCCCAGGGACAGGGACTGATAGTTTT.

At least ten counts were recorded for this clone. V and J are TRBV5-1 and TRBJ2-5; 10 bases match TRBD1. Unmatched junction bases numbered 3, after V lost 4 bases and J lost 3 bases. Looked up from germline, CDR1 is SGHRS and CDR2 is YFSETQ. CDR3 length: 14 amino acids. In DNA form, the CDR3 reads TGCGCCAGCAGCCGGGGGACAGGGGAAGAGACCCAGTACTTC. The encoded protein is CASSRGTGEETQYF.

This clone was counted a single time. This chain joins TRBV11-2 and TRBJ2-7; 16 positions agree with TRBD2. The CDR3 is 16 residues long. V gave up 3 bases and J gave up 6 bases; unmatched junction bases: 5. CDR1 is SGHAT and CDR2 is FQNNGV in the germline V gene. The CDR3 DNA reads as TGTGCCAGCAGCTTCGGGACTAGCGGGGGGGCCCGCGAGCAGTACTTC. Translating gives CASSFGTSGGAREQYF. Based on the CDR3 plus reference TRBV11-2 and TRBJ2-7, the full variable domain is EAGVAQSPRYKIIEKRQSVAFWCNPISGHATLYWYQQILGQGPKLLIQFQNNGVVDDSQLPKDRFSAERLKGVDSTLKIQPAKLEDSAVYLCASSFGTSGGAREQYFGPGTRLTVT.

The CDR3 sequence: CASSQSSRTVYSNQPQHF. The CDR3 DNA reads TGCGCCAGCAGCCAAAGTTCACGGACAGTGTATAGCAATCAGCCCCAGCATTTT. The genes are TRBV4-1 and TRBJ1-5, with D perhaps matching TRBD1 (6 bases). The CDR3 extends over 18 amino acids. The germline CDR1 and CDR2 sequences are MGHRA and YSYEKL. Trimming removed 2 bases at V and 0 bases at J, with 17 bases between.

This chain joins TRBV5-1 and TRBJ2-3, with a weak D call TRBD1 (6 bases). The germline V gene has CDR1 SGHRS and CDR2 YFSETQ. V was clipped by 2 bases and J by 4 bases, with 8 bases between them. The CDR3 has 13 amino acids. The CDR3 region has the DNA TGCGCCAGCAGCTTACAGGGACCAGATACGCAGTATTTT. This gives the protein CASSLQGPDTQYF.